These T cell receptor beta chains were read from a single sample in a study of cytomegalovirus exposure and HLA in healthy donors. Method: immunoSEQ multiplex PCR; TCRdb's copy keeps in-frame clones and lacks some. The repertoire shows 150,000 to 200,000 clones; the top ten hold under 2.5%. The sequenced material came from PBMCs. The receptors were gathered from a young man in good health and CMV-seronegative. The CDR3 runs from the conserved cysteine through the conserved F or W. Each record gives: V gene, D gene, CDR3 protein. D genes are given only for firm matches.

TRBV28 - CASSSDSSNYGYTF
TRBV14 TRBD2 CASSLPIGLAGARGELFF
TRBV7-9 TRBD2 CASSLSLSGAYNEQFF
TRBV15 TRBD2 CATSRARSGRAHYEQYF
TRBV19 TRBD1 CARPGQGLYEQYF
TRBV6-1 TRBD2 CASTLLAGGADTQYF
TRBV6-5 - CASSTQGFYGYTF
TRBV4-2 - CASSQDDEASEQYF
TRBV6-5 - CASSYSIGGRDTQYF
TRBV5-1 - CASSTYLEGGELFF
TRBV30 TRBD1 CAWSGGDSSSGNTIYF
TRBV6-6 TRBD1 CATTGAGGAQPQHF
TRBV5-1 - CASSLYSGGKQFF
TRBV5-1 - CASSLASGDLYEQYF
TRBV5-1 TRBD1 CASSLNPGTGQETQYF
TRBV7-9 - CASSLAFSATNEKLFF
TRBV7-9 - CASSSVRGSYEQYF
TRBV5-1 - CASSPRWESGNTIYF
TRBV6-5 - CASSYVDSSYEQYF
TRBV18 - CASSPDGGNYGYTF
TRBV4-1 TRBD2 CASRVGLAGENIQYF
TRBV7-9 - CASSPYPHGAYNEQFF
TRBV9 TRBD2 CASSATSGISYNEQFF
TRBV11-3 - CASSLHAANYGYTF
TRBV25-1 TRBD1 CASSEFGGQGNTEAFF
TRBV9 - CASSVALSSGNTIYF
TRBV2 - CATVGGTTEAFF
TRBV7-2 - CASSVGGSYGYTF
TRBV10-3 TRBD1 CAITGQGAIPGANVLTF
TRBV6-5 - CASRGGPFNYGYTF
TRBV18 - CASSPGTVSNQPQHF
TRBV30 - CASTGATYEQYF
TRBV27 TRBD2 CASSSGTSGSKDYEQYF
TRBV6-5 TRBD1 CASSWDRFNQPQHF
TRBV9 TRBD1 CASSARTGGTGYTF
TRBV30 - CAWSSQGDQPQHF
TRBV5-1 TRBD1 CASSSGTAQETQYF
TRBV5-1 - CASSFGHLQETQYF
TRBV5-1 - CASSLERGQPQHF
TRBV25-1 TRBD1 CASSDDRGRGGYGYTF
TRBV28 TRBD2 CASALGDTRLAEYQETQYF